These T cell receptor beta chains were read from a single sample in a study of CXCR3-negative and CXCR3-positive naive CD8 T cells. TCRdb reworked the 5' RACE reads into one entry per CDR3 protein, no DNA. This sample's table reports 35,000 to 55,000 distinct CDR3 sequences. The sequencing input was naive CXCR3- CD8+ T cells from blood. Source of these receptors: a human donor in good health. Some clones in this sample may be carry-over from other donors' samples. The CDR3 runs from the conserved cysteine through the conserved F or W. The order of the fields is J gene, V gene, CDR3 protein.

j_gene: TRBJ1-2; v_gene: TRBV6-6; CDR3aa: CASSYGIPERDAYGYTF
j_gene: TRBJ2-3; v_gene: TRBV15; CDR3aa: CATSSDSGGALGDTQYF
j_gene: TRBJ2-1; v_gene: TRBV20-1; CDR3aa: CSARDPQAGDYNEQFF
j_gene: TRBJ2-7; v_gene: TRBV21-1; CDR3aa: CASSMGSRERGPSLTYEQYF
j_gene: TRBJ1-1; v_gene: TRBV30; CDR3aa: CAWSPRQEGDEAFF
j_gene: TRBJ2-7; v_gene: TRBV28; CDR3aa: CASSTTGTGPLEQYF
j_gene: TRBJ2-1; v_gene: TRBV3-1; CDR3aa: CASSQEGRAGSYNEQFF
j_gene: TRBJ2-7; v_gene: TRBV2; CDR3aa: CASRKQGAKEQYF
j_gene: TRBJ1-1; v_gene: TRBV2; CDR3aa: CASSVGDVEAFF
j_gene: TRBJ2-7; v_gene: TRBV25-1; CDR3aa: CASSEIAGEVYEEYF
j_gene: TRBJ2-7; v_gene: TRBV4-3; CDR3aa: CASSQMGLGPYEQYF
j_gene: TRBJ2-4; v_gene: TRBV28; CDR3aa: CASSPGRGENIQYF
j_gene: TRBJ2-6; v_gene: TRBV15; CDR3aa: CATSDRSGANVLTF
j_gene: TRBJ1-5; v_gene: TRBV29-1; CDR3aa: CSVGTGAANNQPQHF
j_gene: TRBJ1-1; v_gene: TRBV4-3; CDR3aa: CASSQTTVNTEAFF
j_gene: TRBJ1-2; v_gene: TRBV29-1; CDR3aa: CSAPDMWGYTF
j_gene: TRBJ2-3; v_gene: TRBV6-5; CDR3aa: CASSYRGQAVGSSTDTQYF
j_gene: TRBJ1-2; v_gene: TRBV29-1; CDR3aa: CSVLKGYGYTF
j_gene: TRBJ2-7; v_gene: TRBV21-1; CDR3aa: CASSKPLRQGNFYEQYF
j_gene: TRBJ2-2; v_gene: TRBV7-9; CDR3aa: CASSPDGVTGELFF
j_gene: TRBJ2-7; v_gene: TRBV7-9; CDR3aa: CASSPWTASYEQYF
j_gene: TRBJ2-4; v_gene: TRBV29-1; CDR3aa: CSVELLGQAFKGNIQYF
j_gene: TRBJ2-7; v_gene: TRBV6-5; CDR3aa: CASSGTGGIYEQYF
j_gene: TRBJ2-1; v_gene: TRBV29-1; CDR3aa: CSAGDSSYNEQFF
j_gene: TRBJ2-3; v_gene: TRBV7-2; CDR3aa: CASISREGIDTQYF
j_gene: TRBJ2-3; v_gene: TRBV12-3/TRBV12-4; CDR3aa: CASKGQPDTQYF
j_gene: TRBJ2-4; v_gene: TRBV20-1; CDR3aa: CSARRVGETGQYF
j_gene: TRBJ2-6; v_gene: TRBV29-1; CDR3aa: CSVPGSGANVLTF
j_gene: TRBJ2-3; v_gene: TRBV14; CDR3aa: CASSQAENWSTDTQYF
j_gene: TRBJ1-5; v_gene: TRBV20-1; CDR3aa: CSADDRARWSNQPQHF
j_gene: TRBJ2-5; v_gene: TRBV12-3/TRBV12-4; CDR3aa: CDCTQGPGETQYF
j_gene: TRBJ1-4; v_gene: TRBV27; CDR3aa: CASSLTGPNEKLFF
j_gene: TRBJ2-7; v_gene: TRBV6-2/TRBV6-3; CDR3aa: CASSLRGESYEQYF
j_gene: TRBJ1-1; v_gene: TRBV14; CDR3aa: CASSLTRLEAFF
j_gene: TRBJ2-5; v_gene: TRBV12-3/TRBV12-4; CDR3aa: CASSLGQRETQYF
j_gene: TRBJ1-1; v_gene: TRBV20-1; CDR3aa: CSASRVNTEAFF
j_gene: TRBJ2-7; v_gene: TRBV9; CDR3aa: CASSVDPLAYEQYF
j_gene: TRBJ2-7; v_gene: TRBV7-2; CDR3aa: CASREGAGYYEQYF
j_gene: TRBJ2-1; v_gene: TRBV6-5; CDR3aa: CASSYSLSSYNEQFF
j_gene: TRBJ2-7; v_gene: TRBV28; CDR3aa: CASSLRLAGGREQYF
j_gene: TRBJ2-7; v_gene: TRBV20-1; CDR3aa: CSAELVQGGYEQYF
j_gene: TRBJ2-3; v_gene: TRBV28; CDR3aa: CASSGGTPTDTQYF
j_gene: TRBJ2-5; v_gene: TRBV12-3/TRBV12-4; CDR3aa: CASSPARLAGDQQETQYF
j_gene: TRBJ2-5; v_gene: TRBV7-2; CDR3aa: CASSLEWPGVRETQYF
j_gene: TRBJ2-5; v_gene: TRBV6-5; CDR3aa: CASSPSVDQETQYF
j_gene: TRBJ2-7; v_gene: TRBV20-1; CDR3aa: CSATPWGGEQYF
j_gene: TRBJ2-2; v_gene: TRBV10-1; CDR3aa: CASSESRGHTGELFF
j_gene: TRBJ2-2; v_gene: TRBV28; CDR3aa: CASSPGLAGELFF
j_gene: TRBJ1-2; v_gene: TRBV16; CDR3aa: CASSNPNYGYTF
j_gene: TRBJ1-2; v_gene: TRBV6-5; CDR3aa: CASSYAPGTAGYTF
j_gene: TRBJ2-6; v_gene: TRBV29-1; CDR3aa: CSAGTDHSGANVLTF